This is a list of T cell receptor beta chains from one sample in a study of T-cell reconstitution after alpha-beta-depleted transplantation in children. TCRdb independently ran MiXCR on the PCR reads; one entry per CDR3 protein. The sample carries around 450,000 distinct CDR3 sequences, over 9.5% recorded once. The sequencing here drew on PBMCs, taken before TCRalphabeta/CD19-depleted stem cell transplant. These receptor sequences come from a child aged 2-15 years with inherited bone marrow failure, due to receive a stem cell transplant. The CDR3 runs from the conserved cysteine through the conserved F or W. D genes are given only for firm matches. A clone size is listed for some rows: how often the clone was seen (once, few, many), or a class if it is expanded.

>many|-|TRBJ1-5|TRBV4-3
TGCGCCAGCAGCCGAGAAGCAATCGGCAATCAGCCCCAGCATTTT
CASSREAIGNQPQHF
>many|-|TRBJ2-7|TRBV13
TGTGCCAGCAGAGGCGCAGGCCTTTATCTCTCCGAGCAGTACTTC
CASRGAGLYLSEQYF
>few|TRBD2|TRBJ2-1|TRBV20-1
TGCAGTGCTAGAGCGGTGGGTCAGTCCAGACTAGCGGGCGCGTCATCCTACAATGAGCAGTTCTTC
CSARAVGQSRLAGASSYNEQFF
>-|-|TRBJ2-5|TRBV7-2
TGTGCCAGCAGCCACTTTCAAGAGACCCAGTACTTC
CASSHFQETQYF
>few|TRBD1|TRBJ2-5|TRBV14
TGTGCCAGCAGCCGTAAGCGGAGGACAGGGCAAGAGACCCAGTACTTC
CASSRKRRTGQETQYF
>many|-|TRBJ1-1|TRBV25-1
TGTGCCAGCAGTGAGGCGGGGCCCACTGAAGCTTTCTTT
CASSEAGPTEAFF
>many|TRBD2|TRBJ2-1|TRBV12-3/TRBV12-4
TGTGCCAGCAGTTTGTTCGTGGGAGGGAATGAGCAGTTCTTC
CASSLFVGGNEQFF
>-|-|TRBJ1-2|TRBV30
TGTGCCTGGAGTGGGGTCGATTGGGGAACTAACTATGGCTACACCTTC
CAWSGVDWGTNYGYTF
>many|-|TRBJ2-7|TRBV27
TGTGCCAGCAGAGGTGGGACTTCCTACGAGCAGTACTTC
CASRGGTSYEQYF
>few|TRBD1|TRBJ2-7|TRBV20-1
TGCAGTGCCACGGGACAGGGGAAAGACGAGCAGTACTTC
CSATGQGKDEQYF
>-|TRBD2|TRBJ2-1|TRBV20-1
TGCAGTGCTAGGCACTGGAACATCTCTAGCGGGAGAGGACATGAGCAGTTCTTC
CSARHWNISSGRGHEQFF
>-|-|TRBJ2-2|TRBV7-2
TGTGCCAGCAGCACCTCACGAGGGCCCGGGGAGCTGTTTTTT
CASSTSRGPGELFF
>once|-|TRBJ2-1|TRBV20-1
TGCTGTGCCCCCCGGGGGGCCCTCGATGAGCAGTTCTTC
CCAPRGALDEQFF
>many|-|TRBJ1-1|TRBV7-2
TGTGCCAGCAGCCAGAATGTTGGGTCCTACACTGAAGCTTTCTTT
CASSQNVGSYTEAFF
>-|TRBD2|TRBJ2-2|TRBV20-1
TGCAGTGCCCAGTCGGGGGGGAACACCGGGGAGCTGTTTTTT
CSAQSGGNTGELFF
>-|-|TRBJ1-3|TRBV7-2
TGTGCCAGCAGCTCTCAGCAGGGAACTGGAAACACCATATATTTT
CASSSQQGTGNTIYF
>few|-|TRBJ1-6|TRBV20-1
TGCAGTGCTAGAGATTGGGTGAGGGGGACTACGAATTCACCCCTCCACTTT
CSARDWVRGTTNSPLHF
>many|-|TRBJ2-7|TRBV6-5
TGTGCCAGCAGTTACTCAGGAGGGGGCGGCTACGAGCAGTACTTC
CASSYSGGGGYEQYF
>many|TRBD2|TRBJ2-7|TRBV5-1
TGCGCCAGCAGTTCGAGACTAGCAGTCTACGAGCAGTACTTC
CASSSRLAVYEQYF
>many|-|TRBJ2-3|TRBV20-1
TGCAGTGCTAGAGAGTGGCGGGTGATCACAGATACGCAGTATTTT
CSAREWRVITDTQYF
>many|TRBD2|TRBJ2-5|TRBV29-1
TGCAGCGTTGAACCCCTTATTGCGGGAGAAAAGACCCAGTACTTC
CSVEPLIAGEKTQYF
>-|-|TRBJ2-5|TRBV7-9
TGTGCCAGCAGCTTAGATGAAACAGGGTACGAGACCCAGTACTTC
CASSLDETGYETQYF
>many|-|TRBJ1-6|TRBV10-3
TGTGCCATCAGTGACCCCGGCCGGGGTGGTTCACCCCTCCACTTT
CAISDPGRGGSPLHF
>many|TRBD2|TRBJ2-7|TRBV13
TGTGCCAGCAGCTCCATTAGCGGGAGCTCCTACGAGCAGTACTTC
CASSSISGSSYEQYF
>many|TRBD1|TRBJ2-2|TRBV20-1
TGCAGTGCTAGAGATGGTTCGGCAGGGGGCGTCACCGGGGAGCTGTTTTTT
CSARDGSAGGVTGELFF